A single T cell receptor beta chain is shown here with its context. RNA transcripts were the source from which TCR beta CDR3 regions were amplified. Following a first-round RT-PCR that used HTBI primers, a second-round multiplex PCR was carried out. TCRdb re-derived calls from the multiplex PCR reads in MiXCR, one entry per CDR3 protein. The sample includes over a million distinct CDR3 sequences, about two fifths seen only once; the top ten take roughly 11%. This record comes from a study of Graves' ophthalmopathy and Graves' hyperthyroidism. Specimen: peripheral blood or thyroid tissue (not recorded which). This clonotype was obtained from an adult man with Graves' hyperthyroidism.

CDR3 nucleotide sequence: TGTGCCAGCAGCAGTGGGGTGGGGGGGGCCAACGTCCTGACTTTC. Protein product: CASSSGVGGANVLTF. This rearrangement joins TRBV2 to TRBJ2-6; no reliable D call. V was clipped by 6 bases and J by 4 bases, with 13 bases between them. This CDR3 contains 15 residues. The germline V gene has CDR1 SNHLY and CDR2 FYNNEI.